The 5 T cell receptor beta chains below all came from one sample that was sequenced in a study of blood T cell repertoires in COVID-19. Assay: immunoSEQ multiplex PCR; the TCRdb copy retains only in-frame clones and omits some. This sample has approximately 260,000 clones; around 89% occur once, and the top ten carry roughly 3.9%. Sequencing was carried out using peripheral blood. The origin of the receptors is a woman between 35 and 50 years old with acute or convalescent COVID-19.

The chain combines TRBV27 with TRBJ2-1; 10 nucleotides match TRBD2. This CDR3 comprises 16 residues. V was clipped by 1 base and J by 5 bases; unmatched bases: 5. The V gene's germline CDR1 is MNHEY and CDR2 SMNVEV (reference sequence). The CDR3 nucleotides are TGTGCCAGCAGTTTATGGCTTAGCGGGGGGAACAATGAGCAGTTCTTC. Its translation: CASSLWLSGGNNEQFF.

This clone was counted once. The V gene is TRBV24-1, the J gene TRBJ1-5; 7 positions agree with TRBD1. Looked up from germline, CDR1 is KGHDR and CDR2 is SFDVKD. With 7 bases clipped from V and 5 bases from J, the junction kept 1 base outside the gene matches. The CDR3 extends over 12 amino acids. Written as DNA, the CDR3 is TGTGCCACCAGCGACAGGGATCAGCCCCAGCATTTT. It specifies CATSDRDQPQHF.

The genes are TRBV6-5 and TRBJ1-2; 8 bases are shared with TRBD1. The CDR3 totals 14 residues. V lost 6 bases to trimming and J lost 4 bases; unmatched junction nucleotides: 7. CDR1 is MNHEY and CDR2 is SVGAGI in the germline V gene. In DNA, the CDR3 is TGTGCCAGCAGCGGACAGGGACGGGGCTATGGCTACACCTTC. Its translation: CASSGQGRGYGYTF.

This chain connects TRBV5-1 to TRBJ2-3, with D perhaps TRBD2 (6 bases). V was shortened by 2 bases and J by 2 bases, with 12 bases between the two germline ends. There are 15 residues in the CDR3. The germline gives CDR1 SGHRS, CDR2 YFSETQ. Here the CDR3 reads CASSLLADLTDTQYF. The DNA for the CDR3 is TGCGCCAGCAGCTTATTAGCGGACCTCACAGATACGCAGTATTTT.

CDR3 DNA: TGCGCCAGCAGCCAAAGAATCGGGACAGGGGCCCGGAGGGTGGAAGCTTTCTTT. Amino acids: CASSQRIGTGARRVEAFF. The J gene is TRBJ1-1, the V gene TRBV4-1, with 10 bases aligning to TRBD1. V dropped 2 bases and J dropped 8; count of bases not matched to a gene: 17. CDR3 size: 18 residues. The germline CDR1 and CDR2 sequences are MGHRA and YSYEKL.